The sequence of this T cell receptor (beta chain) was determined in a study of Graves' ophthalmopathy and Graves' hyperthyroidism. The CDR3 spans 13 residues. Germline CDR1 reads SGHNT; CDR2 reads YENEEA. Remarks on this clonotype: One end of the junction is discordant with germline, which a read error may explain.

Amplifying from RNA transcripts, the study obtained TCR beta CDR3 regions. HTBI primers primed a first-round RT-PCR, and a second-round multiplex PCR followed. TCRdb recomputed calls from the multiplex PCR reads with MiXCR, one row per CDR3 protein. The table shows approximately 480,000 distinct CDR3 sequences, with approximately 15% occurring only once. This TCR came from a woman younger than 45 with Graves' ophthalmopathy. The chain links TRBV11-3 to TRBJ2-7; D remains unclear. Sequenced input: blood. The CDR3 DNA reads as TGTGCCAGCAGCCTGACTCCATTCTACGGGCAGTACTTC. Protein sequence: CASSLTPFYGQYF.